This T cell receptor (beta chain) stems from a study of CD4+ T cells in melanoma. The table came from immunoSEQ multiplex PCR; TCRdb's copy has only in-frame clones and leaves some out. The sample carries some 150,000 clones, 80% to 95% recorded once. Trimming stripped 4 bases from V and 4 bases from J, with 19 bases between. The CDR3 totals 16 residues. This chain links TRBV23-1 with TRBJ1-1; D unclear. TRBV23-1 is assigned to the ORF class and has an uncertain function. This TCR was sampled from a human donor with melanoma. The CDR3 DNA reads TGCGCCAGCAGTCCGAATGGCCAGCGTTGCGGCACTGAAGCTTTCTTT. Protein product: CASSPNGQRCGTEAFF.